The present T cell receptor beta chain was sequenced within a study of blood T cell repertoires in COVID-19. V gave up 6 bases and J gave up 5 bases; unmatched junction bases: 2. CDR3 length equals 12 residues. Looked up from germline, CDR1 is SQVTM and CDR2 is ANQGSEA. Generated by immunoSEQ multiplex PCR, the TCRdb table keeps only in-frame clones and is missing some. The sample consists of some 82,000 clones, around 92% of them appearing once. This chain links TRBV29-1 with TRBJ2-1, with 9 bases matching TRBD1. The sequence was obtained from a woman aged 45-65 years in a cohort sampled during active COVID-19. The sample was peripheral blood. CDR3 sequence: CSVRTGDNEQFF. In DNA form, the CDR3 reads TGCAGCGTCAGGACAGGGGACAATGAGCAGTTCTTC.